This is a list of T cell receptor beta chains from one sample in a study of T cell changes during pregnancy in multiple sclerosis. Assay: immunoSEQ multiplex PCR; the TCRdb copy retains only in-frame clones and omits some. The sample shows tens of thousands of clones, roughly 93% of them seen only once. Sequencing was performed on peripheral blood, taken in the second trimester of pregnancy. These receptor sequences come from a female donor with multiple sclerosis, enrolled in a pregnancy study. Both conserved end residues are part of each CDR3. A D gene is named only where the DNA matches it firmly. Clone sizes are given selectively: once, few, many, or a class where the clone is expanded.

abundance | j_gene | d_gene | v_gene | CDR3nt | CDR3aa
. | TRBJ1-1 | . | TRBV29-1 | TGCAGCGTTGGAAGACAGAACTCTGAAGCTTTCTTT | CSVGRQNSEAFF
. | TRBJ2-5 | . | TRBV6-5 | TGTGCCAGCAGTTATGGCGGATTCATAGAGACCCAGTACTTC | CASSYGGFIETQYF
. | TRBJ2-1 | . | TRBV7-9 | TGTGCCAGCAGCCGGGGCGGGGTGAGCTCCTACAATGAGCAGTTCTTC | CASSRGGVSSYNEQFF
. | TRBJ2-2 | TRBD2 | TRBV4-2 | TGTGCCAGCAGCCAAGATTTTGGCGGGAGGGCCGAAATGGGTACCGGGGAGCTGTTTTTT | CASSQDFGGRAEMGTGELFF
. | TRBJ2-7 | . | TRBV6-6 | TGTGCCAGCAGGGCAGGGCTCGAGCAGTACTTC | CASRAGLEQYF
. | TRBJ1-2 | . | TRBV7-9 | TGTGCCAGCAGCTTATATGAGGGAACCGGCGGCTACACCTTC | CASSLYEGTGGYTF
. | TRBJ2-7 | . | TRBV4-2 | TGTGCCAGCAGCCCCCAGAGGGAGGACCCTTACGAGCAGTACTTC | CASSPQREDPYEQYF
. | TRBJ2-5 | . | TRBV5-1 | TGCGCCAGCAGCTTGGCACAGGCTGTGGAGACCCAGTACTTC | CASSLAQAVETQYF
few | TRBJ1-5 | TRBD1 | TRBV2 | TGTGCCAGCAGTGAAGAAAAGGGGGCGAGCAATCAGCCCCAGCATTTT | CASSEEKGASNQPQHF
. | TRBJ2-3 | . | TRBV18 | TGTGCCAGCTCACCACGGGCTAGCGTCTTCACAGATACGCAGTATTTT | CASSPRASVFTDTQYF
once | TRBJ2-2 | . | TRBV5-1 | TGCGCCAGCAGCTTGGCCGGTCAGGGTGGCACCGGGGAGCTGTTTTTT | CASSLAGQGGTGELFF
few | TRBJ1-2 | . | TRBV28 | TGTGCCAGCAGTGGGGGGTATGGCTACACCTTC | CASSGGYGYTF
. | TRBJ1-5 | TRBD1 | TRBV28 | TGTGCCAGCAGTCCCGGAGACAGGGGGCTAGGGCAGCCCCAGCATTTT | CASSPGDRGLGQPQHF
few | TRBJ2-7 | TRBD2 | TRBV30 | TGTGCCTGGACGAGCATCAGCGGGAGCCTGTACGAGCAGTACTTC | CAWTSISGSLYEQYF
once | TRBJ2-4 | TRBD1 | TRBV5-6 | TGTGCCAGCAGCTTAATGGGTCAAGGACAGGGGGACATTCAGTACTTC | CASSLMGQGQGDIQYF
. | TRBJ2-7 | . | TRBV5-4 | TGTGCCAGCAGCTTAGGGGGTCCGGTTAGGAACGAGCAGTACTTC | CASSLGGPVRNEQYF
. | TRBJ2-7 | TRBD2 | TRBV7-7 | TGTGCTAGCAGCTTAGGGACTAGTCAAAGCTACGAGCAGTACTTC | CASSLGTSQSYEQYF
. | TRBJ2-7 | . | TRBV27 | TGTGCCAGCAGTTTAACCCGGGGTTCCTACGAGCAGTACTTC | CASSLTRGSYEQYF
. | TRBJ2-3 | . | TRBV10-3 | TGTGCCATCAGGCGACTAGGCACAGATACGCAGTATTTT | CAIRRLGTDTQYF
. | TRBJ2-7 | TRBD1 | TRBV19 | TGTGCCAGTAGTACAGGAACAGGGGCCAACCATTACGAGCAGTACTTC | CASSTGTGANHYEQYF
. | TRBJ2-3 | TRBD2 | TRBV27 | TGTGCCAGCAGTTTTCTTCTAGCGGGAGGTGCAGATACGCAGTATTTT | CASSFLLAGGADTQYF